This T cell receptor (beta chain) originates from a study of T cell clones after liver transplantation. Study in general: Standard immunosuppression, with no induction, continued until 12-24 months after transplant.

About this clone: Its antigen is still unknown.

Whole-study findings and limits: Compared with third party-reactive sequences, donor-reactive ones declined more, independent of withdrawal success. Small, mixed patient groups and varying post-transplant times limit these conclusions.

TCRdb's copy holds only in-frame clones and misses some; the assay was immunoSEQ multiplex PCR. The sample includes 45,000 to 55,000 clones, roughly 83% of them seen just once. The CDR3 totals 15 residues. The V and J ends lost 2 bases and 9 bases respectively, with 17 bases between them. Looked up from germline, CDR1 is MNHNS and CDR2 is SASEGT. This clonotype originated in a human donor who received a liver transplant. The chain employs TRBV6-1 and TRBJ2-1; the D gene is possibly TRBD1 (8 bases). The starting material was CD4+ T cells from blood, obtained before liver transplant. DNA for the CDR3: TGTGCCAGCAGTGAACGCAACAGGGGGGGGAGTGAGCAGTTCTTC. This encodes CASSERNRGGSEQFF.